The present T cell receptor (beta chain) was sequenced within a study of blood T cell repertoires in COVID-19. Study-wide background: Collection of acute and convalescent COVID-19 samples took place in the United States, Italy and Spain. Sample material is recorded as cDNA or gDNA derived from T cells, B-cell-depleted T cells, or PBMCs.

The authors' processing: By means of reference gene primer amplification, nucleated cell counts were estimated. Clones were sequenced by immunoSEQ multiplex PCR, and TCRdb holds only the in-frame ones, with some missing. The DNA was the basis for D and trimming; V, J and clone size are from that table. The sample shows 50,000 to 65,000 clones, more than 90% of them seen only once. The material sequenced was peripheral blood. This receptor was obtained from a human donor in a cohort sampled during active COVID-19.

The CDR3: CASSTGRPLNTAYGYTF. DNA for the CDR3: TGTGCCAGTAGTACAGGTCGGCCGCTCAATACGGCCTATGGCTACACCTTC. The rearrangement joins TRBV19 to TRBJ1-2; D is ambiguous. V was shortened by 4 bases and J by 4 bases, with 22 bases between the two germline ends. CDR1 is LNHDA, CDR2 SQIVND, per germline (reference sequence). This CDR3 region has 17 residues. Full variable domain (outside the CDR3, taken from reference TRBV19 and TRBJ1-2): DGGITQSPKYLFRKEGQNVTLSCEQNLNHDAMYWYRQDPGQGLRLIYYSQIVNDFQKGDIAEGYSVSREKKESFPLTVTSAQKNPTAFYLCASSTGRPLNTAYGYTFGSGTRLTVV.